The 28 T cell receptor beta chains listed next were all sequenced from one sample in a study of control samples from healthy donors and cancer patients. Some clones are missing from TCRdb's copy, which holds only in-frame ones; the method was immunoSEQ multiplex PCR. The table shows 85,000 to 100,000 clones, with more than 85% occurring only once. The material sequenced was blood. The receptors were gathered from a young man in good health.

The chain recombines TRBV30 with TRBJ1-6; tentatively, D is TRBD1 (6 bases). The CDR3 length is 19 residues. V gave up 4 bases and J gave up 4 bases, with 26 bases separating them. The germline V gene encodes CDR1 GTSNPN and CDR2 SVGIG (reference sequence). This CDR3 reads CAWNRDPLTQINYNSPLHF. CDR3 DNA sequence: TGTGCCTGGAACAGGGACCCTCTGACCCAAATCAATTATAATTCACCCCTCCACTTT.

V and J are TRBV27 and TRBJ2-7; the D is unclear. Germline V CDR1 and CDR2: MNHEY, SMNVEV (reference sequence). This CDR3 region has 15 residues. The V and J ends lost 2 bases and 6 bases respectively, with 17 bases between them. The CDR3 coding sequence is TGTGCCAGCAGTTTAAAGGGCCCTCCTGGGTCCGAGCAGTACTTC. It yields the protein CASSLKGPPGSEQYF.

The chain links TRBV19 to TRBJ1-2, with a weak D call TRBD1 (5 bases). Looked up from germline, CDR1 is LNHDA and CDR2 is SQIVND (reference sequence). This CDR3 contains 14 residues. Trimming took off 7 bases at V and 0 bases at J, with 12 bases between the two ends. CDR3 bases: TGTGCCAGTACCGTTGGGACCGCTAACTATGGCTACACCTTC. Translated, it gives CASTVGTANYGYTF.

This clone was picked up one time. The chain is built from TRBV6-1 and TRBJ1-1, with TRBD1 as a possible D gene (5 bases). This CDR3 region has 18 residues. Trimming pared 3 bases from V and 3 bases from J, leaving 23 bases between. In germline, CDR1 is MNHNS, CDR2 SASEGT. CDR3 in amino acids: CASSDPHVGPTTDTEAFF. The CDR3, as DNA: TGTGCCAGCAGTGATCCCCACGTGGGGCCCACGACGGACACTGAAGCTTTCTTT.

The rearrangement links TRBV19 to TRBJ1-2; no reliable D call. Germline loops: CDR1 LNHDA, CDR2 SQIVND (reference sequence). Trimming pared 8 bases from V and 5 bases from J, leaving 3 bases between. The CDR3 totals 9 residues. The CDR3 DNA is TGTGCCAGTGGGTATGGCTACACCTTC. Translating it yields CASGYGYTF.

The rearrangement links TRBV4-2 to TRBJ1-6; D call uncertain. CDR3 size: 17 residues. CDR1 is LGHNA, CDR2 YNFKEQ, per germline. V was trimmed by 8 bases and J by 5 bases, leaving 22 bases between them. The DNA for the CDR3 is TGTGCCAGCCGCACCAATCTCCAAAATACCGATAATTCACCCCTCCACTTT. This translates into CASRTNLQNTDNSPLHF.

CDR3: CASSEGIINMNTEAFF. In nucleotides, the CDR3 is TGTGCCAGCAGTGAGGGAATAATAAACATGAACACTGAAGCTTTCTTT. The chain links TRBV2 to TRBJ1-1; D unresolved. The CDR3 totals 16 residues. Germline loops: CDR1 SNHLY, CDR2 FYNNEI. V lost 3 bases and J 0 bases, leaving 14 bases between the germline ends.

The chain recombines TRBV6-6 with TRBJ2-7, with 8 bases that match TRBD1. The CDR3 covers 14 residues. CDR1 and CDR2 from the germline V gene are MNHNY and SVGAGI (reference sequence). The J segment lost 2 bases and the V segment lost 8 bases, leaving 8 bases of the junction unmatched. The CDR3, as DNA: TGTGCCAGCTTAGAAACAGGGGGAGCCTACGAGCAGTACTTC. Protein sequence: CASLETGGAYEQYF.

The gene calls are TRBV7-6 and TRBJ1-2; D possibly corresponds to TRBD1 (6 bases). The germline V gene has CDR1 SGHVS and CDR2 FNYEAQ. The length of the CDR3 is 15 residues. The ends were cut back, 0 bases at V and 6 bases at J, with 14 bases in the middle. The CDR3 here is CASSLAAMTGHGYTF. CDR3 bases: TGTGCCAGCAGCTTAGCGGCGATGACAGGTCATGGCTACACCTTC.

The chain employs TRBV7-2 and TRBJ1-5; 8 bases align to TRBD1. This CDR3 is built from 15 residues. Trimming took 7 bases from V and 7 from J; bases not matched to a gene: 12. Germline V lookup: CDR1 SGHTA, CDR2 FQGNSA. CDR3 protein: CASTLSLDRDQPQHF. The CDR3 bases are TGTGCCAGCACCCTGAGTTTGGACAGGGACCAGCCCCAGCATTTT.

This chain uses TRBV10-3 with TRBJ2-2; D is undetermined. Germline CDR1 and CDR2: ENHRY and SYGVKD. With 0 bases removed from V and 3 bases from J, the gap between germline ends came to 11 bases. This CDR3 region has 16 residues. CDR3 sequence reads: CAISESLRADTGELFF. CDR3 DNA sequence: TGTGCCATCAGTGAGTCTCTCAGAGCCGACACCGGGGAGCTGTTTTTT.

V gene TRBV7-9 combines with J gene TRBJ2-7, with 9 bases matching TRBD1. The CDR3 consists of 14 residues. CDR1 SEHNR and CDR2 FQNEAQ come from the germline V gene (reference sequence). V dropped 3 bases and J dropped 1; count of bases not matched to a gene: 1. The CDR3 spells CASSFGTGSYEQYF. The CDR3 bases are TGTGCCAGCAGCTTCGGGACAGGGTCCTACGAGCAGTACTTC.

This clone was seen only once. An end of the junction differs from the germline gene, which may be a read error. The chain carries TRBV7-2 and TRBJ1-1; 8 nucleotides match TRBD1. Germline-derived CDR1 and CDR2 are SGHTA and FQGNSA. CDR3 size: 15 residues. The CDR3 region is CASSLPQTGELEVFF. CDR3 DNA sequence: TGTGCCAGCAGCTTACCTCAGACAGGGGAGTTAGAAGTTTTCTTT.

The chain combines TRBV27 with TRBJ1-2; TRBD1 is a possible D gene (6 bases). CDR3 length: 13 amino acids. The V end lost 4 bases, the J end lost 4 bases, and 10 bases lay between the germline ends. The germline CDR1 and CDR2 sequences are MNHEY and SMNVEV (reference sequence). The CDR3 is CASSSQGVYGYTF. CDR3 DNA: TGTGCCAGCAGTTCACAGGGCGTCTATGGCTACACCTTC.

The chain uses TRBV5-5 and TRBJ1-1, with a tentative D call TRBD1 (5 bases). Per the germline V gene, CDR1 is SGHKS and CDR2 is YYEKEE (reference sequence). The ends were cut back, 3 bases at V and 4 bases at J, with 13 bases in the middle. The CDR3 has 14 amino acids. CDR3 in DNA: TGTGCCAGCAGCTCTTTCGACAGTCGCACTGAAGCTTTCTTT. Its protein is CASSSFDSRTEAFF.

The chain uses TRBV29-1 and TRBJ1-1, with 9 bases lining up with TRBD1. CDR3 length equals 15 residues. V shed 2 bases and J 1 base; nucleotides not matched to a gene: 5. The V gene's germline CDR1 is SQVTM and CDR2 ANQGSEA. The CDR3 region has the DNA TGCAGCGTTGAACTTCTGACAGGGGGGAACACTGAAGCTTTCTTT. The encoded protein is CSVELLTGGNTEAFF.

With respect to this clone: One junction end does not reproduce the germline sequence, and a read error may be involved. The chain is built from TRBV10-3 and TRBJ2-4, with a weak D call TRBD2 (6 bases). CDR3 length equals 14 residues. Germline-derived CDR1 and CDR2 are ENHRY and SYGVKD. CDR3 DNA: TGTGCCATCAGTGACGGTGGGGGGTTGAATCCCGGCAACTTC. It codes for CAISDGGGLNPGNF.

The chain joins TRBV6-1 to TRBJ2-1; 9 positions match TRBD1. The CDR3 loop spans 17 amino acids. The V gene's germline CDR1 is MNHNS and CDR2 SASEGT. Germline trimming cut 4 bases from V and 4 bases from J; bases unmatched to any gene: 11. CDR3: CASSVNPRTGAYNEQFF. CDR3 DNA: TGTGCCAGCAGTGTCAACCCGAGGACAGGGGCGTACAATGAGCAGTTCTTC.

This chain uses TRBV7-9 with TRBJ1-4; D gene unclear. CDR1 and CDR2 (germline): SEHNR, FQNEAQ (reference sequence). V gave up 1 base and J gave up 13 bases, with 13 bases separating them. The CDR3 contains 13 residues. Here the CDR3 DNA reads TGTGCCAGCAGCTTAGGAGGGCCCCGCGCACTGTTTTTT. Translating gives CASSLGGPRALFF.

The chain employs TRBV27 and TRBJ1-1; D not resolved. The V and J ends lost 6 bases and 1 base respectively, with 12 bases between them. Germline values: CDR1 MNHEY, CDR2 SMNVEV (reference sequence). This CDR3 region has 14 residues. CDR3 bases: TGTGCCAGCAGCCTTGCCGCAGAGAACACTGAAGCTTTCTTT. As protein: CASSLAAENTEAFF.

The gene calls are TRBV6-5 and TRBJ1-6, with 8 bases that match TRBD1. There are 15 residues in the CDR3. Germline-derived CDR1 and CDR2 are MNHEY and SVGAGI. V lost 4 bases to trimming and J lost 6 bases; unmatched junction nucleotides: 5. CDR3 sequence reads: CASSSTGGSNSPLHF. In DNA form, the CDR3 reads TGTGCCAGCAGTTCAACAGGGGGAAGTAATTCACCCCTCCACTTT.

The J gene is TRBJ2-2, the V gene TRBV6-5; no clear D gene. V lost 6 bases, J lost 1 base, and 12 bases lay in between. CDR3 size: 15 residues. CDR1 and CDR2 from the germline V gene are MNHEY and SVGAGI. The CDR3 spells CASSTLGRNTGELFF. The CDR3 nucleotides are TGTGCCAGCAGCACTCTGGGCAGGAACACCGGGGAGCTGTTTTTT.

On this clone: This specimen includes other DNA sequences encoding the same CDR3. The rearrangement links TRBV5-1 to TRBJ2-5; no definite D call. V lost 8 bases to trimming and J lost 2 bases, with 7 bases between them. CDR3 size: 11 residues. CDR1 SGHRS and CDR2 YFSETQ come from the germline V gene. CDR3 residues: CASSQQETQYF. CDR3 in DNA: TGCGCCAGTTCACAACAAGAGACCCAGTACTTC.

The chain has TRBV7-2 and TRBJ2-5; a weak D match, TRBD2 (6 bases). The germline gives CDR1 SGHTA, CDR2 FQGNSA. This CDR3 comprises 17 residues. The V and J ends lost 1 base and 5 bases respectively, with 20 bases between them. The DNA for the CDR3 is TGTGCCAGCAGCTTAGGCCGTTCGGGGGTCTTGCAGGAGACCCAGTACTTC. Translated, it gives CASSLGRSGVLQETQYF.

This clone appeared a single time. CDR3 coding DNA: TGTGCCAGCAGCTTAGGGAGGGGCCATGGCTACACCTTC. Protein sequence: CASSLGRGHGYTF. The chain links TRBV7-8 to TRBJ1-2; maybe TRBD1 (5 bases). Trimming took off 1 base at V and 6 bases at J, with 9 bases between the two ends. CDR3 length equals 13 residues. Germline V CDR1 and CDR2: SGHVS, FQNEAQ.

This chain joins TRBV28 and TRBJ2-3; D call uncertain. This CDR3 has 15 residues. The ends were cut back, 3 bases at V and 0 bases at J, with 10 bases in the middle. CDR1 and CDR2 (germline): MDHEN, SYDVKM. CDR3 DNA sequence: TGTGCCAGCAGTTTCCAGTCCCTTAGCACAGATACGCAGTATTTT. Translated, it gives CASSFQSLSTDTQYF.

The gene calls are TRBV15 and TRBJ1-6, with a possible D match to TRBD1 (6 bases). CDR3 length: 14 residues. Germline-derived CDR1 and CDR2 are LNHNV and YYDKDF (reference sequence). V lost 4 bases and J lost 8, with 12 bases in between. This CDR3 is CATSKQRQDSPLHF. The CDR3 DNA is TGTGCCACCAGCAAGCAAAGACAGGATTCACCCCTCCACTTT.

This chain joins TRBV11-2 and TRBJ1-1; no definite D call. Looked up from germline, CDR1 is SGHAT and CDR2 is FQNNGV. The V end lost 6 bases, the J end lost 5 bases, and 19 bases lay between the germline ends. The CDR3 extends over 15 amino acids. The CDR3 here is CASRSIRSRRTEAFF. CDR3 nucleotides: TGTGCCAGCAGATCTATAAGGAGTAGGAGGACTGAAGCTTTCTTT.